This T cell receptor beta chain was identified during a study of T cell repertoires in cytomegalovirus infection. Study in general: Use of recently identified HLA-C-restricted and well-studied HLA-B-restricted CMV epitopes was part of the study. Both CMV infection and a matching HLA type were indicated by public TCR beta signatures.

V lost 5 bases to trimming and J lost 2 bases; unmatched junction nucleotides: 2. Germline assignment: CDR1 SGHTA and CDR2 FQGNSA. This CDR3 is built from 14 residues. TCRdb ran MiXCR on the reads and lists one entry per CDR3 protein. This table holds roughly 310,000 distinct CDR3 sequences, 25% to 30% found once. This clonotype was observed many times. Antigen unknown. Regarding the study as a whole: Based on cumulative public TCR beta family frequency, carriers of CMV plus the relevant HLA were identified. Dominating the ex vivo response were HLA-C-restricted CMV-specific TCR beta clonotypes.

The material was cultured PBMCs, obtained from culture after CMV antigen stimulation. The V call is TRBV7-2, the J call TRBJ2-3; TRBD2 agrees at 9 bases. This clonotype was obtained from a human donor in good health (CMV status not recorded). Some clones in this sample may be carry-over from other donors' samples. The CDR3 region has the DNA TGTGCCAGCAGCCAGGGACTAGCCACAGATACGCAGTATTTT. Translating gives CASSQGLATDTQYF.